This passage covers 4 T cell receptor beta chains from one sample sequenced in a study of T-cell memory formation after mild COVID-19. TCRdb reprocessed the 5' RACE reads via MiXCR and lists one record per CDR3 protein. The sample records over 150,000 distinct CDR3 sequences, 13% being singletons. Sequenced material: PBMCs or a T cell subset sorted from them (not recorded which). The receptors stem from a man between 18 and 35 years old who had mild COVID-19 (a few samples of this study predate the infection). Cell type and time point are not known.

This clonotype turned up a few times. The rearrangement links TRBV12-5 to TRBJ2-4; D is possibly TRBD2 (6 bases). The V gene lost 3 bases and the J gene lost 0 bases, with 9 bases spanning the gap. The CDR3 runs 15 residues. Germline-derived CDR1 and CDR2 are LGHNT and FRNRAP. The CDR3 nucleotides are TGTGCTAGTGGTTTAGGGACTCCAGCCAAAAACATTCAGTACTTC. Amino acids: CASGLGTPAKNIQYF.

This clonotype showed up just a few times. The CDR3 spells CASSIDARPGTGKTNYGYTF. The CDR3 DNA reads TGTGCCAGTAGTATAGACGCAAGACCCGGGACAGGGAAGACTAACTATGGCTACACCTTC. The chain has TRBV19 and TRBJ1-2; 9 bases agree with TRBD1. J lost 0 bases, V lost 0 bases, and 14 bases had no gene match. CDR1 and CDR2 from the germline V gene are LNHDA and SQIVND (reference sequence). This CDR3 comprises 20 residues.

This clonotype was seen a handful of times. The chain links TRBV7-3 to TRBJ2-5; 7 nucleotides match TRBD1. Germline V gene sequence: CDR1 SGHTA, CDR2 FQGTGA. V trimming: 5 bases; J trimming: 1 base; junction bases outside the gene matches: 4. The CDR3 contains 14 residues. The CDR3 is CASSRGGLQETQYF. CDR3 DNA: TGTGCCAGCAGCCGAGGGGGCCTCCAAGAGACCCAGTACTTC.

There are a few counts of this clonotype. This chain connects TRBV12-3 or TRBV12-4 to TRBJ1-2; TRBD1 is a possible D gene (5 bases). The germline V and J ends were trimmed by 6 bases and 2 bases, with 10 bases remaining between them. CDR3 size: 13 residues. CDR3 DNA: TGTGCCAGCAGCTCGGCAGGGAACTATGGCTACACCTTC. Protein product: CASSSAGNYGYTF.